This T cell receptor (beta chain) was recovered during a study of T-cell reconstitution after alpha-beta-depleted transplantation in children. Whole-study results and caveats: Two months or so post-transplant, alpha-beta T cells reportedly derived from several hundred expanded graft clones.

This clonotype was observed many times. Its antigen is as yet unknown. Germline assignment: CDR1 SGHTA and CDR2 FQGNSA. This CDR3 has 15 residues. V shed 1 base and J 2 bases; nucleotides not matched to a gene: 2. During its preparation, the TCRbeta library received unique molecular identifiers. Via MiXCR, TCRdb re-called the PCR reads, giving one row per CDR3 protein. This table has approximately 190,000 distinct CDR3 sequences, 5.5% to 7% appearing once. The source of this sequence is a girl under three years old with combined immunodeficiency, due to receive a stem cell transplant. Sample: PBMCs, taken before TCRalphabeta/CD19-depleted stem cell transplant. The chain recombines TRBV7-2 with TRBJ2-1; 7 bases are shared with TRBD1. The CDR3: CASSLGQGPYNEQFF. The CDR3 coding sequence is TGTGCCAGCAGCTTAGGACAGGGTCCCTACAATGAGCAGTTCTTC.